The next 10 T cell receptor beta chains were all read from a single sample in a study of T cells in Graves' hyperthyroidism and ophthalmopathy. Researchers amplified the TCR beta CDR3 regions from RNA transcripts. A first-round RT-PCR of the TCR CDR3 used the HTBI primer set. One entry per CDR3 protein, called by TCRdb with MiXCR from the multiplex PCR reads. The sample shows 300,000 to 450,000 distinct CDR3 sequences, approximately 14% of them seen only once. Sequencing was done on a sample of blood. All receptors come from a woman aged 18-29 years with Graves' hyperthyroidism that later progressed to Graves' ophthalmopathy.

This clonotype was seen many times. The CDR3 DNA sequence: TGTGCCAGCAACCGGGACGGGCTAGACACCATATATTTT. Its protein product is CASNRDGLDTIYF. The V gene is TRBV28, the J gene TRBJ1-3; TRBD1 might be the D (5 bases). The germline gives CDR1 MDHEN, CDR2 SYDVKM. The CDR3 consists of 13 residues. The germline V and J ends were trimmed by 7 bases and 8 bases, with 15 bases remaining between them.

This chain joins TRBV6-1 and TRBJ2-3; 12 bases are a match to TRBD2. Germline CDR1 reads MNHNS; CDR2 reads SASEGT. J lost 6 bases, V lost 2 bases, and 6 bases had no gene match. This CDR3 has 16 residues. CDR3 amino acids: CASSESASGRVDTQYF. CDR3 nucleotide sequence: TGTGCCAGCAGTGAAAGTGCTAGCGGGAGGGTGGATACGCAGTATTTT.

Points on this clonotype: This sequence may be a read error, since a much larger clone differs from it by one base. The chain combines TRBV24-1 with TRBJ2-3, with TRBD1 identical over 8 bases. V was clipped by 4 bases and J by 9 bases; unmatched bases: 14. The CDR3 length is 16 residues. Germline V gene lookup returns CDR1 KGHDR and CDR2 SFDVKD. Here the CDR3 reads CATSEAGTGSFGTQYF. CDR3 nucleotide sequence: TGTGCCACCAGTGAAGCCGGGACAGGCAGTTTTGGGACGCAGTATTTT.

A remark on this clonotype: The junction and the germline gene differ at one end; a read error may be behind it. The V call is TRBV5-5, the J call TRBJ1-5, with D possibly being TRBD1 (5 bases). Germline V gene sequence: CDR1 SGHKS, CDR2 YYEKEE (reference sequence). The CDR3 length is 15 residues. CDR3 DNA: TGTGCCAGCAGTTCCGGGACGTATAGCAATCAGCCCCCGCATTTT. It yields the protein CASSSGTYSNQPPHF.

In its sample, this clonotype was seen a few times. The chain links TRBV12-3 or TRBV12-4 to TRBJ1-2; D unclear. Deletions cut 8 bases from V and 7 bases from J, with 17 bases between. The CDR3 is 13 amino acids. Written as DNA, the CDR3 is TGTGCCAGCCTTACTGACATGTTGACTGGCTACACCTTC. This translates into CASLTDMLTGYTF.

At least ten counts were recorded for this clonotype. The chain carries TRBV12-3 or TRBV12-4 and TRBJ2-2, with D uncertain. This CDR3 comprises 12 residues. Deletions cut 3 bases from V and 6 bases from J, with 5 bases between. CDR3 loop: CASSFLPGELFF. The CDR3 DNA reads as TGTGCCAGCAGTTTCCTTCCCGGGGAGCTGTTTTTT.

This clonotype has ten or more counts. V is TRBV2 and J is TRBJ2-1; 14 positions agree with TRBD2. V was clipped by 4 bases and J by 0 bases; unmatched bases: 11. Germline V CDR1 and CDR2: SNHLY, FYNNEI. The CDR3 spans 20 residues. CDR3 DNA: TGTGCCAGCAGTGCCCTAGGGACTAGCGGGAGAACGAGCTCCTACAATGAGCAGTTCTTC. It encodes CASSALGTSGRTSSYNEQFF.

In this sample, this clonotype turned up many times. J is TRBJ2-3 and V is TRBV5-1, with 7 bases matching TRBD1. Trimming took 3 bases from V and 2 from J; bases not matched to a gene: 9. This CDR3 comprises 16 residues. Germline loops: CDR1 SGHRS, CDR2 YFSETQ. The CDR3 is CASSSSAGGITDTQYF. CDR3 coding DNA: TGCGCCAGCAGCTCCTCCGCAGGGGGAATCACAGATACGCAGTATTTT.

This clonotype has ten or more counts. The V call is TRBV27, the J call TRBJ2-3; TRBD2 matches 10 bases. V lost 4 bases, J lost 4 bases, and 8 bases stayed unmatched. Germline V gene data show CDR1 as MNHEY and CDR2 as SMNVEV (reference sequence). The CDR3 sequence is 16 residues long. The CDR3 DNA reads TGTGCCAGCAGTTCCTTACTAGCGGGAAGCCCAGATACGCAGTATTTT. Amino acid sequence: CASSSLLAGSPDTQYF.

There are many counts of this clonotype. This sequence joins TRBV27 and TRBJ2-3, with D unresolved. Looked up from germline, CDR1 is MNHEY and CDR2 is SMNVEV (reference sequence). The CDR3 has 13 amino acids. Trimming stripped 3 bases from V and 3 bases from J, with 7 bases between. As DNA, the CDR3 is TGTGCCAGCAGTTTTACCCGGACAGATACGCAGTATTTT. Residues: CASSFTRTDTQYF.